The 25 T cell receptor beta chains presented below share a single source sample, sequenced in a study of glioma-infiltrating T cells. Using RNA template, CDR3s of TCR alpha and beta were amplified with iRepertoire arm-PCR. One entry per CDR3 protein results from TCRdb running MiXCR on the multiplex PCR reads. The sample includes fewer than 200,000 distinct CDR3 sequences, roughly a third seen only once; the top ten take around 21%. What was sequenced was glioma tissue, nonneoplastic brain tissue, or PBMCs (not recorded which). The receptor source for this set is a human donor with low-grade glioma or glioblastoma, undergoing nonglioma brain surgery, or in good health (not recorded which).

This clonotype has at least ten counts. V is TRBV19 and J is TRBJ2-7; D gene ambiguous. This CDR3 is 15 amino acids long. V dropped 6 bases and J dropped 0 bases, with 15 bases sitting between them. Looked up from germline, CDR1 is LNHDA and CDR2 is SQIVND (reference sequence). The CDR3 bases are TGTGCCAGTAGAGTCACCCCGGCAAGCTCCTACGAGCAGTACTTC. Translation: CASRVTPASSYEQYF.

This clonotype was counted many times. The rearrangement joins TRBV9 to TRBJ1-1, with D hard to call. V was shortened by 4 bases and J by 3 bases, with 10 bases between the two germline ends. The CDR3 loop spans 13 amino acids. Germline CDR1 reads SGDLS; CDR2 reads YYNGEE. The CDR3 loop reads CASSPRADTEAFF. In DNA form, the CDR3 reads TGTGCCAGCAGCCCGCGGGCCGACACTGAAGCTTTCTTT.

This clonotype was detected only a few times. The chain links TRBV16 to TRBJ1-5, with D unresolved. Deletions cut 0 bases from V and 2 bases from J, with 8 bases between. The length of the CDR3 is 15 residues. Looked up from germline, CDR1 is KGHSY and CDR2 is FQNENV. The CDR3 coding sequence is TGTGCCAGCAGCCAATCTGGAACCGGCAATCAGCCCCAGCATTTT. Residues: CASSQSGTGNQPQHF.

This clonotype was picked up many times. CDR3 region: CASSPQRDVSISEAFF. CDR3 DNA: TGTGCCAGCAGCCCACAACGAGACGTCTCGATCTCTGAAGCTTTCTTT. The chain joins TRBV7-6 to TRBJ1-1; D not resolved. The CDR3 has 16 amino acids. The ends were cut back, 5 bases at V and 6 bases at J, with 22 bases in the middle. Germline assignment: CDR1 SGHVS and CDR2 FNYEAQ.

This rearrangement joins TRBV12-3 or TRBV12-4 to TRBJ2-5, with 9 bases fitting TRBD1. The CDR3 length is 14 residues. Trimming at V came to 7 bases and at J to 4 bases, leaving 7 bases not matched to a gene. The CDR3 region has the DNA TGTGCCAGCACCATATACAGGGGGCGAGAGACCCAGTACTTC. Residues: CASTIYRGRETQYF.

This clonotype was observed at least ten times. The rearrangement uses TRBV2 and TRBJ2-1; D is unclear. The CDR3 has 12 residues. The germline gives CDR1 SNHLY, CDR2 FYNNEI. The V end was cut by 3 bases, the J end by 4 bases, with 4 bases between. This chain's CDR3 is CASSDQYNEQFF. The DNA of the CDR3 is TGTGCCAGCAGTGATCAGTACAATGAGCAGTTCTTC.

This clonotype was recorded many times. J is TRBJ2-1 and V is TRBV12-3 or TRBV12-4; TRBD2 matches at 9 bases. V trimming: 5 bases; J trimming: 8 bases; junction bases outside the gene matches: 7. This CDR3 region has 14 residues. CDR3 region: CASSKGTSTYEQFF. As DNA, the CDR3 is TGTGCCAGCAGTAAGGGGACTAGCACCTATGAGCAGTTCTTC.

The chain has TRBV28 and TRBJ2-7, with 10 bases lining up with TRBD2. V trimming: 5 bases; J trimming: 2 bases; junction bases outside the gene matches: 12. The CDR3 has 17 amino acids. Per the germline V gene, CDR1 is MDHEN and CDR2 is SYDVKM. In DNA form, the CDR3 reads TGTGCCAGCAGTCCTACCACGACTAGCGGGCCCCCCTACGAGCAGTACTTC. It encodes CASSPTTTSGPPYEQYF. Full variable domain (missing parts from reference TRBV28 and TRBJ2-7): DVKVTQSSRYLVKRTGEKVFLECVQDMDHENMFWYRQDPGLGLRLIYFSYDVKMKEKGDIPEGYSVSREKKERFSLILESASTNQTSMYLCASSPTTTSGPPYEQYFGPGTRLTVT.

This clonotype was observed a handful of times. The chain employs TRBV12-3 or TRBV12-4 and TRBJ2-5, with D possibly being TRBD1 (5 bases). There are 15 residues in the CDR3. The V and J ends lost 4 bases and 4 bases respectively, with 16 bases between them. The CDR3 nucleotides are TGTGCCAGCAGTTCAGGGCGACTTGGGCGAGAGACCCAGTACTTC. Protein sequence: CASSSGRLGRETQYF.

There are many counts of this clonotype. The genes are TRBV20-1 and TRBJ1-1; a weak D match, TRBD1 (5 bases). Germline V gene lookup returns CDR1 DFQATT and CDR2 SNEGSKA (reference sequence). The CDR3 has 14 residues. The V and J ends lost 0 bases and 1 base respectively, with 9 bases between them. This CDR3 reads CSARDPRGNTEAFF. CDR3 coding DNA: TGCAGTGCTAGAGATCCAAGGGGGAACACTGAAGCTTTCTTT.

This clonotype was detected many times. This sequence joins TRBV27 and TRBJ1-6; a weak D match, TRBD1 (6 bases). The V gene's germline CDR1 is MNHEY and CDR2 SMNVEV (reference sequence). The CDR3 sequence is 15 residues long. V lost 5 bases to trimming and J lost 10 bases, with 18 bases between them. CDR3 sequence: CASSPSGTRGSPLHF. The CDR3 DNA follows: TGTGCCAGCAGTCCCTCCGGGACACGGGGATCACCCCTCCACTTT.

To note about this clonotype: A read error may explain this, as a much larger clone is one base away. The rearrangement joins TRBV5-5 to TRBJ2-7, with D uncertain. The CDR3 is 8 amino acids. From germline, CDR1 is SGHKS and CDR2 YYEKEE (reference sequence). As DNA, the CDR3 is TGTGCCAGCAGCCTTGGCCGCTTC. It encodes CASSLGRF. The full variable domain, rest sourced from reference TRBV5-5 and TRBJ2-7, is DAGVTQSPTHLIKTRGQQVTLRCSPISGHKSVSWYQQVLGQGPQFIFQYYEKEERGRGNFPDRFSARQFPNYSSELNVNALLLGDSALYLCASSLGRFGPGTRLTVT.

This clonotype was recorded many times. The chain couples TRBV20-1 to TRBJ2-7, with TRBD2 identical over 10 bases. The CDR3 extends over 14 amino acids. Trimming at V came to 8 bases and at J to 1 base, leaving 8 bases not matched to a gene. CDR1 and CDR2 from the germline V gene are DFQATT and SNEGSKA (reference sequence). The CDR3: CSLEPTSGSYEQYF. CDR3 sequence (DNA): TGCAGTCTAGAACCGACTAGCGGGTCCTACGAGCAGTACTTC.

On this clonotype: This likely comes from a read error, as the CDR3 has no conserved phenylalanine or tryptophan at its end. The chain combines TRBV5-1 with TRBJ1-5; D is possibly TRBD1 (5 bases). Germline CDR1 and CDR2: SGHRS and YFSETQ. Trimming took 1 base from V and 4 from J, leaving 9 bases between them. The CDR3 has 14 amino acids. The CDR3 loop reads CASSLTGGNQPQHS. CDR3 nucleotide sequence: TGCGCCAGCAGCTTGACAGGAGGAAATCAGCCCCAGCATTCT.

Many counts were recorded for this clonotype. The rearrangement links TRBV7-2 to TRBJ2-5; D is ambiguous. This CDR3 comprises 12 residues. The V end was cut by 4 bases, the J end by 2 bases, with 5 bases between. In germline, CDR1 is SGHTA, CDR2 FQGNSA. The CDR3, as DNA: TGTGCCAGCAGCTCGTGGCAAGAGACCCAGTACTTC. Residues: CASSSWQETQYF.

This clonotype was picked up many times. The chain carries TRBV20-1 and TRBJ2-7, with 8 bases that match TRBD1. Unmatched junction bases numbered 7, after V lost 0 bases and J lost 6 bases. CDR1 and CDR2 from the germline V gene are DFQATT and SNEGSKA (reference sequence). The CDR3 is 14 residues long. DNA of the CDR3: TGCAGTGCTAGAGATTTCAGGGGGCCGGGCGAGCAGTACTTC. The encoded protein is CSARDFRGPGEQYF.

Concerning this clonotype: One base away lies a much larger clone, so this may be a sequencing read error. J is TRBJ1-2 and V is TRBV5-1; D unresolved. Germline loops: CDR1 SGHRS, CDR2 YFSETQ. This CDR3 has 15 amino acids. The CDR3 region is CASSLGERLGSGDTF. The DNA of the CDR3 is TGCGCCAGCAGCTTGGGAGAGCGTCTCGGATCTGGCGACACCTTC. Variable domain in full (rest from reference TRBV5-1 and TRBJ1-2): KAGVTQTPRYLIKTRGQQVTLSCSPISGHRSVSWYQQTPGQGLQFLFEYFSETQRNKGNFPGRFSGRQFSNSRSEMNVSTLELGDSALYLCASSLGERLGSGDTFGSGTRLTVV.

Concerning this clonotype itself: Just one base apart from a much larger clone, this may be a read error. This sequence joins TRBV4-2 and TRBJ2-1, with 8 bases aligning to TRBD1. Germline CDR1 and CDR2: LGHNA and YNFKEQ. This CDR3 spans 14 amino acids. This CDR3 reads CASSPYQGADEQSF. The CDR3 nucleotides are TGTGCCAGCAGCCCCTATCAGGGGGCGGATGAGCAGTCCTTC.

With regard to this clonotype: Sequence at one end of the junction differs from germline and may be a read error. This chain joins TRBV5-6 and TRBJ1-1; D remains unclear. The CDR3 is 12 amino acids. Germline CDR1 and CDR2: SGHDT and YYEEEE. The CDR3 bases are TGTGCCAGCAGCTTGCAGAACAATGAAGCTTTCTTT. Protein sequence: CASSLQNNEAFF.

This clonotype was recorded many times. The chain recombines TRBV28 with TRBJ1-1; weak D call: TRBD1 (5 bases). The CDR3 length is 14 residues. V was pared by 4 bases and J by 2 bases, with 11 bases between. CDR1 is MDHEN and CDR2 is SYDVKM in the germline V gene. The CDR3 sequence is CASSWGEGNTEAFF. In DNA form, the CDR3 reads TGTGCCAGCAGTTGGGGGGAGGGAAACACTGAAGCTTTCTTT.

This clonotype was counted only a few times. The rearrangement joins TRBV4-3 to TRBJ2-7; 9 nucleotides line up with TRBD2. The CDR3 is 15 amino acids. V shed 4 bases and J 2 bases; nucleotides not matched to a gene: 6. Germline V gene data show CDR1 as LGHNA and CDR2 as YSLEER. The CDR3 reads CASSPRVAGAYEQYF. CDR3 DNA sequence: TGCGCCAGCAGCCCGCGGGTAGCGGGAGCCTACGAGCAGTACTTC.

This clonotype was counted ten times or more. The genes are TRBV28 and TRBJ2-2, with D unclear. The V gene's germline CDR1 is MDHEN and CDR2 SYDVKM. The CDR3 spans 16 residues. V shed 3 bases and J shed 5 bases, with 16 bases lying between them. CDR3 sequence reads: CASSLANAGLTGELFF. Written as DNA, the CDR3 is TGTGCCAGCAGTTTGGCTAACGCAGGTTTGACCGGGGAGCTGTTTTTT. The full variable domain, completed using reference TRBV28 and TRBJ2-2, is DVKVTQSSRYLVKRTGEKVFLECVQDMDHENMFWYRQDPGLGLRLIYFSYDVKMKEKGDIPEGYSVSREKKERFSLILESASTNQTSMYLCASSLANAGLTGELFFGEGSRLTVL.

V and J are TRBV10-3 and TRBJ1-6; no firm D call. Trimming removed 0 bases at V and 0 bases at J, with 12 bases between. There are 18 residues in the CDR3. The V gene's germline CDR1 is ENHRY and CDR2 SYGVKD. The CDR3 region is CAISESAGASSYNSPLHF. The CDR3 nucleotides are TGTGCCATCAGTGAGTCAGCCGGAGCCTCCTCCTATAATTCACCCCTCCACTTT.

This clonotype was picked up many times. The rearrangement uses TRBV15 and TRBJ2-3, with D hard to call. This CDR3 is 15 amino acids long. Trimming took off 1 base at V and 0 bases at J, with 8 bases between the two ends. Germline CDR1 reads LNHNV; CDR2 reads YYDKDF (reference sequence). CDR3 DNA sequence: TGTGCCACCAGCAGAGCTCGACAAAGCACAGATACGCAGTATTTT. This encodes CATSRARQSTDTQYF.

As regards this clonotype: A read error is possible here, since a much larger clone lies one base away. The chain links TRBV7-9 to TRBJ2-7; maybe TRBD2 (5 bases). Germline CDR1 is SEHNR and CDR2 is FQNEAQ (reference sequence). Between the trimmed V and J ends, which lost 2 bases and 4 bases, there was a span of 12 bases. CDR3 length equals 14 residues. The DNA of the CDR3 is TGTGCCAGCAGCTTACCGGGATCCGCTTACGAGCAGTACTTC. This gives the protein CASSLPGSAYEQYF. Complete variable domain (other parts from reference TRBV7-9 and TRBJ2-7): DTGVSQNPRHKITKRGQNVTFRCDPISEHNRLYWYRQTLGQGPEFLTYFQNEAQLEKSRLLSDRFSAERPKGSFSTLEIQRTEQGDSAMYLCASSLPGSAYEQYFGPGTRLTVT.